Each of the 24 T cell receptor beta chains below was sequenced from the same sample in a study of T cell responses to AZD1222 COVID-19 vaccine. Sequencing used immunoSEQ multiplex PCR; TCRdb keeps in-frame clones, though not all of them. The sample lists 150,000 or so clones; roughly nine tenths were seen once. This specimen consisted of peripheral blood, obtained on day 0 of AZD1222 vaccination. These TCRs come from an adult in good health.

The chain employs TRBV10-2 and TRBJ1-1; 7 positions match TRBD1. Germline loops: CDR1 WSHSY, CDR2 SAAADI. The CDR3 runs 11 residues. After removal of 6 bases from V and 7 bases from J, the junction contained 2 bases not matched to a gene. CDR3 in DNA: TGCGCCAGCAGCGGGACAGTTGAAGCTTTCTTT. Its protein is CASSGTVEAFF.

The chain recombines TRBV6-6 with TRBJ1-3; 9 bases are a match to TRBD1. This CDR3 is 16 amino acids long. Germline V gives CDR1 MNHNY, CDR2 SVGAGI (reference sequence). V dropped 2 bases and J dropped 3; count of bases not matched to a gene: 5. The CDR3 protein is CASSYPGQGGGNTIYF. CDR3 DNA sequence: TGTGCCAGCAGTTACCCGGGACAGGGCGGTGGAAACACCATATATTTT.

The J gene is TRBJ2-1, the V gene TRBV5-1; D not resolved. V was cut by 2 bases and J by 2 bases, with 8 bases left in between. CDR1 SGHRS and CDR2 YFSETQ come from the germline V gene. The CDR3 is made up of 14 amino acids. CDR3 in DNA: TGCGCCAGCAGCTTTAGACCGGCCTACAATGAGCAGTTCTTC. Residues: CASSFRPAYNEQFF.

The chain combines TRBV5-6 with TRBJ1-3, with 10 bases matching TRBD1. V dropped 4 bases and J dropped 4; count of bases not matched to a gene: 11. Germline-derived CDR1 and CDR2 are SGHDT and YYEEEE. This CDR3 is 17 amino acids long. The CDR3 spells CASSRTRDRGRGNTIYF. CDR3 DNA sequence: TGTGCCAGCAGCCGAACCCGGGACAGGGGCCGGGGAAACACCATATATTTT.

The chain links TRBV2 to TRBJ2-1; 8 bases map to TRBD2. There are 15 residues in the CDR3. CDR1 and CDR2 (germline): SNHLY, FYNNEI. With 7 bases clipped from V and 7 bases from J, the junction kept 12 bases outside the gene matches. CDR3 nucleotides: TGTGCCAGCACTGCCGGGGGGGCCTTAGGAAATGAGCAGTTCTTC. It translates to CASTAGGALGNEQFF. The entire variable domain, with the rest obtained from reference TRBV2 and TRBJ2-1, is as follows: EPEVTQTPSHQVTQMGQEVILRCVPISNHLYFYWYRQILGQKVEFLVSFYNNEISEKSEIFDDQFSVERPDGSNFTLKIRSTKLEDSAMYFCASTAGGALGNEQFFGPGTRLTVL.

J is TRBJ2-2 and V is TRBV19; the D is unclear. Trimming stripped 1 base from V and 6 bases from J, with 9 bases between. Germline CDR1 reads LNHDA; CDR2 reads SQIVND (reference sequence). The CDR3 sequence is 14 residues long. The CDR3 loop is CASSIARQAGELFF. The CDR3 region has the DNA TGTGCCAGTAGTATAGCCCGGCAAGCCGGGGAGCTGTTTTTT.

The chain couples TRBV28 to TRBJ1-5, with 7 bases identical to TRBD1. The CDR3 consists of 15 residues. Germline CDR1 MDHEN, CDR2 SYDVKM. After removal of 2 bases from V and 4 bases from J, the junction contained 5 bases not matched to a gene. Here the CDR3 DNA reads TGTGCCAGCAGTTTAGGAACAGGGGAAAATCAGCCCCAGCATTTT. Amino acid sequence: CASSLGTGENQPQHF.

The chain employs TRBV28 and TRBJ2-7; no definite D call. The CDR3 extends over 12 amino acids. V was clipped by 5 bases and J by 0 bases, with 5 bases between them. The V gene's germline CDR1 is MDHEN and CDR2 SYDVKM. The CDR3 DNA reads as TGTGCCAGCAGTCCCACCTCCTACGAGCAGTACTTC. Translation gives CASSPTSYEQYF.

The chain links TRBV5-1 to TRBJ2-1; 10 nucleotides agree with TRBD1. The CDR3 loop spans 16 amino acids. The trim removed 4 bases at V and 4 bases at J, leaving 8 bases unmatched. CDR1 is SGHRS and CDR2 is YFSETQ in the germline V gene. This chain's CDR3 is CASSPETGGLYNEQFF. In nucleotides, the CDR3 is TGCGCCAGCAGCCCGGAGACAGGGGGCCTATACAATGAGCAGTTCTTC.

CDR3 loop: CASSEARPWTRWETDTQYF. CDR3 bases: TGTGCCAGCAGTGAAGCGCGTCCCTGGACACGTTGGGAAACAGATACGCAGTATTTT. The chain combines TRBV6-1 with TRBJ2-3; a weak D match, TRBD1 (5 bases). V lost 0 bases and J 3 bases, leaving 22 bases between the germline ends. The CDR3 extends over 19 amino acids. Germline V lookup: CDR1 MNHNS, CDR2 SASEGT.

The rearrangement joins TRBV9 to TRBJ2-2; a possible D gene is TRBD2 (5 bases). The CDR3 runs 15 residues. Trimming stripped 2 bases from V and 6 bases from J, with 14 bases between. Germline values: CDR1 SGDLS, CDR2 YYNGEE. The CDR3 nucleotides are TGTGCCAGCAGCGTCGCTAGCCCCCATGCCGGGGAGCTGTTTTTT. It specifies CASSVASPHAGELFF. The full variable domain, rest sourced from reference TRBV9 and TRBJ2-2, is DSGVTQTPKHLITATGQRVTLRCSPRSGDLSVYWYQQSLDQGLQFLIQYYNGEERAKGNILERFSAQQFPDLHSELNLSSLELGDSALYFCASSVASPHAGELFFGEGSRLTVL.

The chain is built from TRBV19 and TRBJ2-2; possible D gene TRBD2, 6 bases. V was pared by 7 bases and J by 7 bases, with 16 bases between. In germline, CDR1 is LNHDA, CDR2 SQIVND (reference sequence). The CDR3 is 14 residues long. The CDR3 sequence is CASIGRESVGELFF. The CDR3 nucleotides are TGTGCCAGTATCGGCCGGGAGTCTGTCGGGGAGCTGTTTTTT.

This rearrangement joins TRBV27 to TRBJ2-7; D ambiguous. The CDR3 length is 13 residues. CDR1 is MNHEY, CDR2 SMNVEV, per germline (reference sequence). V gave up 3 bases and J gave up 1 base, with 7 bases separating them. CDR3 in DNA: TGTGCCAGCAGTTTGCAGAGTTCCTACGAGCAGTACTTC. Amino acid sequence: CASSLQSSYEQYF.

The chain combines TRBV28 with TRBJ2-7; D is ambiguous. Germline lookup yields CDR1 MDHEN and CDR2 SYDVKM. The length of the CDR3 is 12 residues. Trimming removed 6 bases at V and 6 bases at J, with 12 bases between. CDR3 in DNA: TGTGCCAGCAGGGAGTACAGCTCCGAGCAGTACTTC. Its protein is CASREYSSEQYF. The full variable domain, its missing parts supplied by reference TRBV28 and TRBJ2-7, is DVKVTQSSRYLVKRTGEKVFLECVQDMDHENMFWYRQDPGLGLRLIYFSYDVKMKEKGDIPEGYSVSREKKERFSLILESASTNQTSMYLCASREYSSEQYFGPGTRLTVT.

The rearrangement joins TRBV12-5 to TRBJ1-1, with a weak D call TRBD1 (5 bases). This CDR3 spans 13 amino acids. Between the trimmed V and J ends, which lost 6 bases and 8 bases, there was a span of 16 bases. In germline, CDR1 is LGHNT, CDR2 FRNRAP. Written as DNA, the CDR3 is TGTGCTAGTGGCTTTGACAGTCCCCAGGAAGCTTTCTTT. This codes for CASGFDSPQEAFF.

The rearrangement joins TRBV6-4 to TRBJ1-6; D call uncertain. Trimming removed 5 bases from V and 10 bases from J, with 12 bases in between. There are 13 residues in the CDR3. Germline CDR1 and CDR2: MRHNA and SNTAGT. The CDR3 DNA sequence: TGTGCCAGCAGTCAGGACGGCGACTCACCCCTCCACTTT. Translating gives CASSQDGDSPLHF.

J is TRBJ2-1 and V is TRBV7-8; 8 bases agree with TRBD1. V shed 4 bases, J shed 3 bases, and the junction held 14 bases outside the gene matches. This CDR3 has 18 residues. The germline V gene encodes CDR1 SGHVS and CDR2 FQNEAQ. Here the CDR3 DNA reads TGTGCCAGCAGCTCCCAACGTGACAGGGGACGATTCTACAATGAGCAGTTCTTC. Amino acids: CASSSQRDRGRFYNEQFF.

The CDR3 bases are TGTGCCAGCAGCCGGGCTAGCGGGGGGGTTCTCTCCTACAATGAGCAGTTCTTC. The encoded protein is CASSRASGGVLSYNEQFF. The chain couples TRBV3-1 (or the pseudogene TRBV3-2) to TRBJ2-1; 12 nucleotides line up with TRBD2. This CDR3 comprises 18 residues. Germline lookup yields CDR1 LGHDT and CDR2 YNNKEL (reference sequence). With V trimmed by 4 bases and J by 0 bases, 7 bases remained unmatched.

The chain uses TRBV28 and TRBJ1-2; D gene unclear. This CDR3 contains 12 residues. V lost 4 bases and J lost 7, with 10 bases in between. CDR1 and CDR2 from the germline V gene are MDHEN and SYDVKM. CDR3 nucleotides: TGTGCCAGCAGTTCGGAGTTACGTGGCTACACCTTC. Translation gives CASSSELRGYTF.

This clone appeared a few times. The chain combines TRBV5-4 with TRBJ2-1; 11 positions agree with TRBD2. Germline V lookup: CDR1 SGHNT, CDR2 YYREEE (reference sequence). CDR3 length: 15 amino acids. The V gene end was trimmed by 4 bases and the J gene end by 3 bases; junction bases not matched to a gene: 3. CDR3 residues: CASSPLAGGYNEQFF. CDR3 nucleotide sequence: TGTGCCAGCAGCCCGCTAGCGGGGGGCTACAATGAGCAGTTCTTC.

CDR3 protein: CASSSYTGVTETQYF. For the CDR3, the DNA is TGTGCCAGCAGCTCCTATACAGGGGTTACAGAGACCCAGTACTTC. The rearrangement links TRBV7-3 to TRBJ2-5; 7 nucleotides match TRBD1. With 4 bases clipped from V and 4 bases from J, the junction kept 9 bases outside the gene matches. Germline V gene lookup returns CDR1 SGHTA and CDR2 FQGTGA. This CDR3 has 15 residues.

This rearrangement joins TRBV3-1 (or the pseudogene TRBV3-2) to TRBJ1-4; D call uncertain. V was cut by 4 bases and J by 1 base, with 13 bases left in between. There are 16 residues in the CDR3. Germline V gene sequence: CDR1 LGHDT, CDR2 YNNKEL (reference sequence). The CDR3 loop is CASSLRRVGTNEKLFF. The CDR3, as DNA: TGTGCCAGCAGCCTCCGTCGTGTGGGAACTAATGAAAAACTGTTTTTT.

The V call is TRBV5-1, the J call TRBJ1-6; 10 bases align to TRBD1. Trimming cost V 3 bases and J 7 bases; bases outside gene matches: 4. This CDR3 is 15 amino acids long. The germline V gene encodes CDR1 SGHRS and CDR2 YFSETQ. CDR3 protein: CASSWGGQGNSPLHF. The CDR3 DNA follows: TGCGCCAGCAGCTGGGGGGGACAGGGGAATTCACCCCTCCACTTT. Supplemented by reference TRBV5-1 and TRBJ1-6, the full variable domain reads KAGVTQTPRYLIKTRGQQVTLSCSPISGHRSVSWYQQTPGQGLQFLFEYFSETQRNKGNFPGRFSGRQFSNSRSEMNVSTLELGDSALYLCASSWGGQGNSPLHFGNGTRLTVT.

This clone appeared a few times. The V and J genes are TRBV27 and TRBJ2-7; the D gene is possibly TRBD1 (6 bases). V was trimmed by 6 bases and J by 3 bases, leaving 18 bases between them. CDR3 length: 15 amino acids. CDR1 is MNHEY, CDR2 SMNVEV, per germline (reference sequence). CDR3 coding DNA: TGTGCCAGCAGCCGGGAAGGGGTAGGGGGCTACGAGCAGTACTTC. Protein product: CASSREGVGGYEQYF.